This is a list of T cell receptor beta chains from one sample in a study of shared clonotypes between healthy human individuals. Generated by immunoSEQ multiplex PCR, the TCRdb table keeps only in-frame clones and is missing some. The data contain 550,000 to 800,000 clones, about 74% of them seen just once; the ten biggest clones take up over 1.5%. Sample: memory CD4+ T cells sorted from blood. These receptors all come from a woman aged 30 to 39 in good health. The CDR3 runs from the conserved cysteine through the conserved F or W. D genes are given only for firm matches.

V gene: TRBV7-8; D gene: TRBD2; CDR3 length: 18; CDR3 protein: CASSERTSGRSSKNIQYF
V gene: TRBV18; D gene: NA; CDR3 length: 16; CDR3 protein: CASSPPTRLQAGELFF
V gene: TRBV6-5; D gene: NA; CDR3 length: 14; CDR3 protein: CASSYGTDAGLQYF
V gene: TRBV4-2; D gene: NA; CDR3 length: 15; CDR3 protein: CASSQVAGQNTEAFF
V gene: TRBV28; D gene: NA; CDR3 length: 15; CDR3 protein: CASSFEGPGGYGYTF
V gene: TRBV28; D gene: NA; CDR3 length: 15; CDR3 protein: CATRLRAVTHYEQYF
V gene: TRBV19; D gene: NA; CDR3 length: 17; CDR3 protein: CASTARGGAMGNQPQHF
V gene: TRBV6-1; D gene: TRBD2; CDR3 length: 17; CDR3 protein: CASSEEPSGVWTGELFF
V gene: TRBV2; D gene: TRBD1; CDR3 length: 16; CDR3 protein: CASSRTRGQGTGELFF
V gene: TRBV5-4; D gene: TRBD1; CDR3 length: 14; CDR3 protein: CASSPAGQGAGAFF
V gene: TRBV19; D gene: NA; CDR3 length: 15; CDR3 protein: CASSETGLRLDTQYF
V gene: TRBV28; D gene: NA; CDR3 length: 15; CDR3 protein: CASSLESRAGEPQHF
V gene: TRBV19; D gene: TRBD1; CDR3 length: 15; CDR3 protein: CASNRGQGSNQPQHF